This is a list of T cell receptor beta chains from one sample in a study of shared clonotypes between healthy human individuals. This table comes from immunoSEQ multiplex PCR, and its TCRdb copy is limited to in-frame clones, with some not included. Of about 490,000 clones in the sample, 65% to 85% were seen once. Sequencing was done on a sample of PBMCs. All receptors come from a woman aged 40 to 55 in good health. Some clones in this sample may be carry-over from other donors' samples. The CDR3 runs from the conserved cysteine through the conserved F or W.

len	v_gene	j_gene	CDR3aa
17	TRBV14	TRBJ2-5	CASSQGGYRDLQETQYF
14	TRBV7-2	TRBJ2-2	CASSLAGITGGLFF
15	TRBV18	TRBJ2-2	CASSPRGANTGELFF
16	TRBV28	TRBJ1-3	CASSLGGQGLGNTIYF
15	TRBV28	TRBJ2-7	CASSLPSASSYEQYF
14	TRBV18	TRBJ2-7	CASSPARDSYEQYF
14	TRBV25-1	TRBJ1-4	CASSEFGGREKLFF
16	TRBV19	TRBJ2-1	CASSIPREAGGTEQFF
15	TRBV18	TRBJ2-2	CASSPSALGAGELFF
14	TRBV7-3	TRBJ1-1	CASSPPGQHHEAFF
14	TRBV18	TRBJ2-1	CASSPSPQTNEQFF
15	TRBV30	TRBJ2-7	CAWSTTGASFYEQYF
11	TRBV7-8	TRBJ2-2	CASSLPGELFF
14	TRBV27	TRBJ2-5	CASSPRGHQETQYF
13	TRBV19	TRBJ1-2	CASSISTASGYTF
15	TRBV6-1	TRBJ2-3	CASSDSRTGTDTQYF
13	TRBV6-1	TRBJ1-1	CASRWTGETEAFF
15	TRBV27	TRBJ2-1	CASTRGDRAYNEQFF
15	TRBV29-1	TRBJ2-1	CSALAGLAGVGEQFF
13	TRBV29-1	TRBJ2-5	CSVGGRAVETQYF